This TCR beta chain was sequenced in a study of T cell clusters in autoimmune cytopenias. With respect to this clonotype: Its target is unknown.

TRB was amplified by touch-down multiplex PCR, primer pools A and B combined. TCRdb reworked the multiplex PCR reads into one entry per CDR3 protein, no DNA. Its table lists some 11,000 distinct CDR3 sequences. General study points: No cluster-lack signature appeared between secondary cytopenia and chronic lymphocytic leukemia patients, apparently due to lymphoma masking.

Germline CDR1 is WNHNN and CDR2 is SYGVQD (reference sequence). This CDR3 region has 14 residues. Each sample's input was around 250 ng genomic DNA, 35,000 to 40,000 genome equivalents. The TCR sequence derives from a human donor with an autoimmune cytopenia or autoimmune hepatitis (not recorded which). V and J are TRBV10-1 and TRBJ2-7; TCRdb's assignment of TRBD1 cannot be checked, as there is no DNA. The specimen was peripheral blood. This CDR3 is CASSGDGSSYEQYF.